This TCR beta chain was captured by sequencing in a study of shared clonotypes between healthy human individuals (dated by TCRdb to 2020 to 2021). About the study as a whole: The cohort comprised two women and a few men aged 18 to 49 years. For each donor, CD4 naive and CD4 memory were each given three plates, CD8 naive was given two plates, and CD8 memory was given one plate. To estimate repertoire size and how much clonotype sharing occurs between individuals, the study deeply sequenced the blood TCR repertoires of 5 or 6 healthy adults. Libraries were prepared and TCR repertoires were sequenced by different laboratories using diverse techniques, in order to increase sequencing depth and limit assay-specific biases. Leukapheresis yielded between about 0.8 and 8.9 billion PBMCs per donor. Points the paper makes about the study in general: Even with the large sequencing depth, rarefaction of the sorted-subset datasets indicated that sequencing was incomplete. Compared with non-shared clonotypes, the clonotypes found in all four sorted-subset donors had higher generation probabilities. Naive subsets generally had larger estimated clonotype richness than memory subsets did. Sampling was restricted to blood, and TCR repertoires in tissues likely differ from the TCR repertoires found in blood. Pairwise subsampling led to the expectation that sequencing depth would affect the degree of clonotype sharing among donors. Roughly 5.2% of naive CD4, 3.5% of naive CD8, roughly 2.4% of memory CD4, and about 0.4% of memory CD8 clonotypes were shared across several donors. Because the study included a small number of donors, the genetic and exposure-history diversity represented was limited.

A note on this clone: Its specific antigen is unknown. No qualities accompany the bases; no much larger clone lies one base away.

CD8 naive samples were obtained by positive selection for CCR7 among CD45RO-negative cells, yielding a CD45RA+CCR7+ population from which TemRA cells were excluded. Donors were healthy HIV-negative adults with no recently reported acute infections or vaccinations. Only Caucasian adults living in Nashville, Tennessee, USA were represented among the donors. Blood was obtained by leukapheresis, after which PBMCs were separated by Ficoll-Histopaque density gradient centrifugation and cryopreserved in liquid nitrogen vapor phase. Purity and quantity of every magnetically sorted T cell population were checked by analytical flow cytometry. Genomic DNA was isolated from each sorted fraction and quantified by UV absorbance on a Nanodrop 2000c. Using the deep immunoSEQ assay, multiplex PCR amplified TCR CDR3 regions from genomic DNA. Genomic DNA extracted from each cell subset was distributed evenly over all wells of several immunoSEQ 96-well plates, and each plate served as one replicate. Each replicate PCR for sorted subsets received 150 to 250 ng genomic DNA, equal to some 32,000 T cell genomes. The purified libraries were quantified using a Qubit 3.0 fluorometer, sized with a Bioanalyzer 2100, and then quantified again using the KAPA Library Quantification kit. Every immunoSEQ 96-well plate was sequenced on a dedicated single-read 150-cycle Illumina NextSeq 550 flow cell. The paper's data handling went like this. Because the immunoSEQ output held only junctional sequences and lacked quality scores, the filtering could not match the filtering applied to full-length reads. To assign V/J genes and CDR3, sequences were annotated using PyIR, a Python wrapper for IgBLAST v1.9, with IMGT germline references. Reads were filtered out if the reads had weak V/J assignments (E-value above 1e-6), no CDR3, stop codons, out-of-frame junctions, or ambiguous translated residues. V3J clonotypes were defined as sequences sharing an identical inferred V gene, J gene, and CDR3 amino acid sequence. To compute the percentage overlap between repertoires, the number of shared unique clonotypes was divided by the size of the smaller repertoire. RTK rarefaction, the Chao1 estimator, and Recon v2.1 estimates of unobserved clonotypes were used to assess repertoire richness. Generation probabilities were computed with OLGA for all TCRbeta clonotypes obtained by the gDNA method from several donors. TCRdb stores this immuneACCESS table with in-frame sequences only. Part of the clones is absent; in the studies checked, under half of the shortfall reflects unresolved V genes, and no reason is known for the rest. The D gene and trimming were derived from the DNA, and the V and J assignments and clone size from that table. The sample includes hundreds of thousands of clones, with 95% to 97% observed a single time. Clones ranked in the top ten supply about 0.12% of the sample.

CDR3 length: 11 amino acids, cysteine to phenylalanine. Only CDR3 DNA is held: 33 bases, read in frame from base 1. For CDR1 and CDR2, the germline V gene lists SNHLY and FYNNEI. The trim is 6 bases for V and 1 base for J, with a gap of 3 bases between the germline ends. The chain is assembled from TRBV2 and TRBJ2-5; confidence is insufficient to name the D gene. Source material: naive CD8+ T cells sorted from blood. In the paper's terms, the cell subset or site label means: CD45RA+CCR7+. This sequence originates from a woman younger than 45 in good health. The CDR3 has the sequence CASSFQETQYF. The bases are TGTGCCAGCAGCTTCCAAGAGACCCAGTACTTC.